These 24 T cell receptor beta chains share one sample of origin, sequenced in a study of T-cell reconstitution after alpha-beta-depleted transplantation in children (dated by TCRdb to about 2016). Preparation of the library involved PCR. Data came from an Illumina HiSeq 2500. To normalize quantification of the TCRbeta repertoire, the TCR libraries were built with molecular barcoding that relied on unique molecular identifiers. The public reads were reprocessed in TCRdb via fastp at Q25 and MiXCR, keeping in-frame beta chains. Rows merge per CDR3 protein into single entries with the most common DNA and genes. The sample profile shows 350,000 to 400,000 distinct CDR3 sequences; roughly 22% of them were found once. The top ten constitute less than 4.5% of the sample. The sequences come from PBMCs from the stem cell graft donor, collected from the stem cell graft. Receptors originate from a human donor who donated a stem cell graft to a child with acute myeloid leukemia.

There are many counts of this clonotype. CDR3 protein: CASSWGGGPASTDTQYF. DNA for the CDR3: TGTGCCAGCAGCTGGGGCGGGGGGCCGGCTAGCACAGATACGCAGTATTTT. J is TRBJ2-3 and V is TRBV7-3; 8 bases fit TRBD2. The CDR3 has 17 amino acids. V lost 4 bases, J lost 0 bases, and 9 bases stayed unmatched. The germline CDR1 and CDR2 sequences are SGHTA and FQGTGA.

This chain links TRBV6-5 with TRBJ2-2, with D maybe TRBD2 (6 bases). V was trimmed by 4 bases and J by 5 bases, leaving 11 bases between them. The germline V gene encodes CDR1 MNHEY and CDR2 SVGAGI. The CDR3 has 14 amino acids. As DNA, the CDR3 is TGTGCCAGCAGTTTCGCAGGGAGGACCGGGGAGCTGTTTTTT. The encoded protein is CASSFAGRTGELFF.

The chain links TRBV25-1 to TRBJ1-1; perhaps TRBD1 as D (6 bases). The CDR3 has 14 amino acids. The V and J ends lost 3 bases and 4 bases respectively, with 12 bases between them. CDR1 is MGHDK, CDR2 SYGVNS, per germline. The CDR3 DNA reads TGTGCCAGCAGTGAGGACAGTCTGGGCACTGAAGCTTTCTTT. This encodes CASSEDSLGTEAFF.

This clonotype was observed at least ten times. The chain is built from TRBV12-3 or TRBV12-4 and TRBJ2-6; no definite D call. The CDR3 length is 15 residues. V was pared by 4 bases and J by 1 base, with 8 bases between. CDR3 amino acids: CASSSTQSGANVLTF. Written as DNA, the CDR3 is TGTGCCAGCAGTTCAACTCAATCTGGGGCCAACGTCCTGACTTTC.

This clonotype was counted a few times. The chain has TRBV20-1 and TRBJ2-2; D remains ambiguous. V lost 2 bases and J 6 bases, leaving 7 bases between the germline ends. The CDR3 spans 12 residues. The germline V gene encodes CDR1 DFQATT and CDR2 SNEGSKA (reference sequence). CDR3: CSARRPPGELFF. CDR3 sequence (DNA): TGCAGTGCTAGACGCCCGCCCGGGGAGCTGTTTTTT.

The chain couples TRBV12-5 to TRBJ2-7; D not resolved. V shed 5 bases and J shed 4 bases, with 6 bases lying between them. The CDR3 loop spans 11 amino acids. The germline CDR1 and CDR2 sequences are LGHNT and FRNRAP. CDR3 DNA sequence: TGTGCTAGTGGTCCCGAATACGAGCAGTACTTC. Protein sequence: CASGPEYEQYF. The full variable domain, completed using reference TRBV12-5 and TRBJ2-7, is DARVTQTPRHKVTEMGQEVTMRCQPILGHNTVFWYRQTMMQGLELLAYFRNRAPLDDSGMPKDRFSAEMPDATLATLKIQPSEPRDSAVYFCASGPEYEQYFGPGTRLTVT.

The sample holds a few counts of this clonotype. The rearrangement joins TRBV15 to TRBJ2-2; no definite D call. The CDR3 loop spans 13 amino acids. V lost 5 bases, J lost 5 bases, and 9 bases lay in between. Germline V gene lookup returns CDR1 LNHNV and CDR2 YYDKDF (reference sequence). The CDR3 nucleotides read TGTGCCACCAGCTACGTGATAACCGGGGAGCTGTTTTTT. Translated, it gives CATSYVITGELFF.

The gene calls are TRBV12-3 or TRBV12-4 and TRBJ2-3; TRBD2 matches at 9 bases. V lost 5 bases and J lost 3; bases outside the gene matches: 3. The CDR3 totals 14 residues. CDR3 residues: CASSPSGMTDTQYF. The CDR3 region has the DNA TGTGCCAGCAGTCCTAGCGGGATGACAGATACGCAGTATTTT.

Only a few counts were recorded for this clonotype. The V call is TRBV28, the J call TRBJ2-1, with 10 positions matching TRBD2. This CDR3 is 15 amino acids long. Trimming cost V 7 bases and J 4 bases; bases outside gene matches: 7. Germline CDR1 MDHEN, CDR2 SYDVKM. This CDR3 reads CASTGGTSAYNEQFF. The CDR3, as DNA: TGTGCCAGCACCGGAGGGACTAGCGCATACAATGAGCAGTTCTTC.

This clonotype was counted a few times. The V gene is TRBV9, the J gene TRBJ2-1; 9 bases agree with TRBD2. The CDR3 covers 15 residues. The V and J ends lost 3 bases and 5 bases, in that order; junction bases with no gene match: 6. The germline gives CDR1 SGDLS, CDR2 YYNGEE. The CDR3 protein is CASSALAGYNNEQFF. CDR3 in DNA: TGTGCCAGCAGCGCCCTAGCGGGATATAACAATGAGCAGTTCTTC. The full variable domain, its missing parts supplied by reference TRBV9 and TRBJ2-1, is DSGVTQTPKHLITATGQRVTLRCSPRSGDLSVYWYQQSLDQGLQFLIQYYNGEERAKGNILERFSAQQFPDLHSELNLSSLELGDSALYFCASSALAGYNNEQFFGPGTRLTVL.

This clonotype was seen ten or more times. The V call is TRBV5-1, the J call TRBJ2-1; either TRBD1 or TRBD2 may fit D (5 bases each). Looked up from germline, CDR1 is SGHRS and CDR2 is YFSETQ. Trimming stripped 4 bases from V and 10 bases from J, with 12 bases between. CDR3 length: 12 residues. The CDR3 loop is CASSPWDGEQFF. The DNA for the CDR3 is TGCGCCAGCAGCCCGTGGGACGGCGAGCAGTTCTTC.

This clonotype has a count of ten or more. This sequence joins TRBV11-2 and TRBJ2-1; D remains unclear. The CDR3 has 12 residues. Trimming left V 1 base short and J 6 bases short, with 4 bases between. The germline CDR1 and CDR2 sequences are SGHAT and FQNNGV. CDR3 protein: CASSLATNEQFF. The CDR3 DNA is TGTGCCAGCAGCTTAGCGACCAATGAGCAGTTCTTC.

The rearrangement uses TRBV12-3 or TRBV12-4 and TRBJ2-1; D gene ambiguous. V was clipped by 4 bases and J by 0 bases, with 7 bases between them. The CDR3 is made up of 14 amino acids. The DNA of the CDR3 is TGTGCCAGCAGTTCGTTCAACTCCTACAATGAGCAGTTCTTC. Translating gives CASSSFNSYNEQFF.

In this sample, this clonotype turned up many times. The chain has TRBV7-2 and TRBJ2-7, with D perhaps assigned TRBD1 or TRBD2 (5 bases each). Trimming cost V 6 bases and J 3 bases, with 15 bases left between them. The CDR3 covers 14 residues. The germline V gene encodes CDR1 SGHTA and CDR2 FQGNSA. The chain's CDR3 is CASRPPGRNYEQYF. As DNA, the CDR3 is TGTGCCAGCAGACCCCCGGGACGAAACTACGAGCAGTACTTC.

V usage is TRBV25-1 and J usage is TRBJ2-2; 10 nucleotides match TRBD2. The CDR3 length is 16 residues. Germline V gives CDR1 MGHDK, CDR2 SYGVNS. V shed 2 bases, J shed 6 bases, and the junction held 6 bases outside the gene matches. Written as DNA, the CDR3 is TGTGCCAGCAGTGAAAGCCTAGCGGGAGTTTCCGGGGAGCTGTTTTTT. Encoded protein: CASSESLAGVSGELFF.

The chain employs TRBV5-1 and TRBJ2-3; 11 bases fit TRBD2. Germline V gene data show CDR1 as SGHRS and CDR2 as YFSETQ. This CDR3 has 15 residues. J was trimmed by 4 bases and V by 7 bases; bases with no gene match: 8. The CDR3 reads CASAFSGRAADTQYF. Written as DNA, the CDR3 is TGCGCCAGCGCCTTTAGCGGGAGGGCCGCAGATACGCAGTATTTT.

This clonotype has more than one count but fewer than ten. The chain is built from TRBV25-1 and TRBJ2-1; D is uncertain. With 3 bases removed from V and 8 bases from J, the gap between germline ends came to 20 bases. Germline loops: CDR1 MGHDK, CDR2 SYGVNS. CDR3 size: 16 residues. The CDR3: CASSDGRARSYDEQFF. The DNA of the CDR3 is TGTGCCAGCAGTGACGGTAGAGCGCGGAGTTACGATGAGCAGTTCTTC.

The rearrangement links TRBV11-2 to TRBJ2-2; TRBD1 matches 8 bases. Looked up from germline, CDR1 is SGHAT and CDR2 is FQNNGV. The CDR3 is 17 residues long. J gave up 1 base and V 5 bases, and 9 bases lay outside the gene matches. The CDR3 here is CASSRRPGGMNTGELFF. The CDR3 DNA reads TGTGCCAGCAGCCGCCGGCCAGGGGGCATGAACACCGGGGAGCTGTTTTTT.

CDR3 loop: CASSLVGWSTEAFF. In nucleotides, the CDR3 is TGTGCCAGCAGTTTAGTAGGTTGGAGCACTGAAGCTTTCTTT. The rearrangement uses TRBV12-3 or TRBV12-4 and TRBJ1-1; D is undetermined. The CDR3 is made up of 14 amino acids. V shed 1 base and J shed 4 bases, with 10 bases lying between them.

This clonotype occurred a few times. The genes are TRBV24-1 and TRBJ2-1; TRBD1 matches at 10 bases. J was trimmed by 9 bases and V by 3 bases; bases with no gene match: 7. Germline values: CDR1 KGHDR, CDR2 SFDVKD. CDR3 length equals 15 residues. This CDR3 is CATSDRGQGLREQFF. For the CDR3, the DNA is TGTGCCACCAGTGATAGGGGACAGGGGTTACGTGAGCAGTTCTTC.

This clonotype came up a few times. This chain uses TRBV12-3 or TRBV12-4 with TRBJ2-1; 9 nucleotides agree with TRBD2. Trimming took 3 bases from V and 10 from J; bases not matched to a gene: 7. CDR3 length: 14 amino acids. The CDR3 bases are TGTGCCAGCAGTTTGGCGGGAGGGCCACGAGAGCAGTTCTTC. This gives the protein CASSLAGGPREQFF.

The chain couples TRBV5-1 to TRBJ2-5; 10 bases align to TRBD2. The trim removed 3 bases at V and 2 bases at J, leaving 4 bases unmatched. The germline CDR1 and CDR2 sequences are SGHRS and YFSETQ. The CDR3 runs to 15 residues. CDR3 nucleotide sequence: TGCGCCAGCAGCTCGGGACTAGCGAGTCAAGAGACCCAGTACTTC. Its protein product is CASSSGLASQETQYF.

This clonotype was seen many times. The germline gene is not matched at one end of the junction; a read error may be the cause. The gene calls are TRBV27 and TRBJ2-7; D gene unclear. Germline-derived CDR1 and CDR2 are MNHEY and SMNVEV (reference sequence). The CDR3 is made up of 15 amino acids. The CDR3 DNA sequence: TGTGCCAGCACCCCTTCCCACGGAGCCTCCTCCGAGCAGTACTTC. This translates into CASTPSHGASSEQYF.

This clonotype was detected ten times or more. The gene calls are TRBV7-9 and TRBJ1-5; D uncertain. The CDR3 runs 12 residues. The V and J ends lost 0 bases and 6 bases respectively, with 3 bases between them. Germline values: CDR1 SEHNR, CDR2 FQNEAQ (reference sequence). The CDR3 nucleotides are TGTGCCAGCAGCTTAGCGGGTCAGCCCCAGCATTTT. Protein sequence: CASSLAGQPQHF.